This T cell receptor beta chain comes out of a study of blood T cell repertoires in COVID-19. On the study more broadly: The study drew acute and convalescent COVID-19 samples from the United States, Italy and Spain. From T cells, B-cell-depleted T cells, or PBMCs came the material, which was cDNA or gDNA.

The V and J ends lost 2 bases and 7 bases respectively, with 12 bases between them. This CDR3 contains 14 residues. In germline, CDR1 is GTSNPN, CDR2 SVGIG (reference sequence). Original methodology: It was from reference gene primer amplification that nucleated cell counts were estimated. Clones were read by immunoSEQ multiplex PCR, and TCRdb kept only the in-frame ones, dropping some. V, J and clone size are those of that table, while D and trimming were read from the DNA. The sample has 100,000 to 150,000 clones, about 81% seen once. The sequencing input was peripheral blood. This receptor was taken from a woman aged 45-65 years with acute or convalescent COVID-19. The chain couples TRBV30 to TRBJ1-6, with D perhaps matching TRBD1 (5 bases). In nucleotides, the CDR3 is TGTGCCTGGAGTTCCGCAGGGTGGAATTCACCCCTCCACTTT. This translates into CAWSSAGWNSPLHF.